The TCR beta chain under discussion was sequenced for a study of graft-versus-host responses after intestinal transplantation (dated by TCRdb to about 2021). Background on the whole study: The transplants that recipients got were multivisceral, liver-intestinal, or isolated intestinal. Anti-thymocyte globulin induction was given to all recipients, followed by maintenance tacrolimus and steroids for approximately 3 years. After intestinal transplantation, graft-versus-host and host-versus-graft alloreactive T cell clones were followed in the graft, circulation and bone marrow using bulk TCR-beta CDR3 sequencing. Alloreactive clones were identified by sequencing pre-transplant mixed lymphocyte reaction products and comparing these products with unstimulated pre-transplant donor and recipient T cells. The cohort enrolled under 25 intestinal transplant recipients including one retransplant, and 3 patients lacking pretransplant specimens were excluded. A peak of at least 4% donor T cells among recipient peripheral blood mononuclear cells was the definition used for donor T cell macrochimerism. Rather than being sequenced by the commercial service, samples from three later patients were sequenced in-house on an Illumina MiSeq and processed with MiXCR.

The junction carries 12 bases between V and J, which are trimmed by 3 bases and 1 base respectively. CDR3 length: 15 amino acids, cysteine to phenylalanine. Just CDR3 DNA is preserved here, 45 bases in frame from base 1. The germline V gene provides CDR1 MGHRA and CDR2 YSYEKL. To prepare the library, the immunoSEQ multiplex PCR assay was applied. For most patients, genomic DNA was isolated with the Qiagen DNeasy Blood and Tissue Kit and sent frozen to Adaptive Biotechnologies for TCR sequencing. For most patients, genomic DNA was subjected to high-throughput TCR-beta CDR3 sequencing by Adaptive Biotechnologies. Per the authors' processing: Adaptive's ImmunoSEQ software supplied the TCR sequencing data for more than 15 patients, while MiXCR and VDJtools were used to process a few other patients. To correct CD4 versus CD8 sorting errors, any sequence found in both subsets at a frequency ratio below 5:1 was removed. CDR3 nucleotide sequences shared between donor and recipient were removed because their origin could not be assigned. At least 2-fold expansion over unstimulated cells and a minimum CFSE-low frequency of 0.002% (template counts) or 0.001% (read counts) were required for clones to be classified as alloreactive. Mappable clones were those detected in sequenced pre-transplant spleen, lymph node, or MLR CFSE-low populations of the donor or recipient. The cumulative frequency of alloreactive clones was calculated as a percentage of all sequences, weighted by copy number. The table was pulled from immuneACCESS by TCRdb, which kept in-frame rearrangements only. Such tables lose some clones; where checked, under half of the loss comes from unresolved V genes, and the rest has no known cause. V, J and clone size reflect that table, while D and trimming were determined from the DNA. The table for this sample lists roughly 25,000 clones; around 80% of them were counted only once. Of the sample, over 0.75% falls within the top ten clones.

Regarding this clone: Its antigen remains unidentified. No base quality values were provided; no much bigger clone lies one nucleotide off.

The intended sense of this specimen's time point label: cells obtained before transplantation from donor or recipient. CD3+CD4+ and CD3+CD8+ populations were FACS-sorted from unstimulated pre-transplant donor and recipient cells taken from spleen or lymph nodes. Overall results and qualifications from the work: GvH clones were found in recipient bone marrow, and some of the GvH clones appeared earlier in ileal mucosa or blood, which is consistent with an intestinal mucosal origin. High GvH to HvG T cell clonal ratios were observed in the allografts of patients with donor T cell macrochimerism. The conclusions were limited by the relatively low number and heterogeneity of the intestinal transplant patients. Early after transplant, peak levels of circulating GvH clones were found to be associated with declines in HvG clones.

Recombination joined TRBV4-1 with TRBJ2-5; the D element might be TRBD1 or TRBD2, as each aligns at 6 bases. The clonotype originates from a human donor who was the organ donor for an intestinal transplant. The sequencing here drew on unstimulated CD8+ T cells sorted from spleen or lymph node cells, taken before transplant. The DNA reads TGCGCCAGCAGCCACCTGGGGGGCCCCCAAGAGACCCAGTACTTC. It translates to CASSHLGGPQETQYF.